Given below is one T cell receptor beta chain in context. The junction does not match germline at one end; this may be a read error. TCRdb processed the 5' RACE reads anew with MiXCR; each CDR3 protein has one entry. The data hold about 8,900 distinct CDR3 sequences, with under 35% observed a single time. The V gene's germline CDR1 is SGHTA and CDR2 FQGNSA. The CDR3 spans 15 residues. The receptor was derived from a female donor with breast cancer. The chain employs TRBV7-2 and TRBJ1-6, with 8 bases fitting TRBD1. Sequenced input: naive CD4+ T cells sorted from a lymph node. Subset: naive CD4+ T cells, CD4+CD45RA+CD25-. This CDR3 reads CASSPWTGNNSPLHF. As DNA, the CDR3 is TGTGCCAGCAGCCCATGGACAGGGAACAATTCGCCCCTCCACTTT.